The clone carrying this TCR beta chain was detected a few times. Source study methods: Using reference gene primer amplification, nucleated cell counts were estimated. Produced via immunoSEQ multiplex PCR; TCRdb's table is partial and in-frame only. The V and J calls and clone size come from that table; D and trimming were worked out from the DNA. The data hold 70,000 to 75,000 clones, with around 80% observed a single time. The data are from a study of blood T cell repertoires in COVID-19. Study-level background: Specimens from acute and convalescent COVID-19 originated in the United States, Italy and Spain. The cDNA or gDNA used as material had been derived from T cells, B-cell-depleted T cells, or PBMCs.

The trim removed 4 bases at V and 4 bases at J, leaving 10 bases unmatched. CDR1 and CDR2 from the germline V gene are MNHNS and SASEGT. The length of the CDR3 is 17 residues. Sequenced: peripheral blood. This TCR came from a man in his sixties with active or convalescent COVID-19. The genes are TRBV6-1 and TRBJ1-4; 9 nucleotides align to TRBD1. This chain's CDR3 is CASSAPGQGSYNEKLFF. CDR3 coding DNA: TGTGCCAGCAGTGCACCGGGACAGGGTTCTTATAATGAAAAACTGTTTTTT.